One sample yielded the 13 T cell receptor beta chains listed below, sequenced in a study of blood T cells in healthy people across ages. A second about 6 to 11 cycle PCR used barcoded and J-beta primers. TCRdb reanalysed the 5' RACE reads using MiXCR and keeps one entry per CDR3 protein. The sample records 1.5 million to 2 million distinct CDR3 sequences, roughly 30% being singletons. The material sequenced was blood. The source of these receptors is a woman younger than 45 in good health.

This clonotype was counted between two and nine times. The chain employs TRBV24-1 and TRBJ1-5; D may be TRBD1 (5 bases). The germline CDR1 and CDR2 sequences are KGHDR and SFDVKD. The CDR3 contains 12 residues. Trimming took 4 bases from V and 5 from J, leaving 5 bases between them. The CDR3 nucleotides are TGTGCCACCAGTGAGGGGGATCAGCCCCAGCATTTT. Its translation is CATSEGDQPQHF.

The genes are TRBV18 and TRBJ2-7; 9 bases align to TRBD2. Germline trimming cut 5 bases from V and 1 base from J; bases unmatched to any gene: 24. This CDR3 comprises 21 residues. Germline CDR1 is KGHSH and CDR2 is LQKENI. CDR3: CASSSLSTASGRREGSYEQYF. The CDR3 DNA follows: TGTGCCAGCTCATCCTTATCCACCGCTAGCGGCCGGCGGGAGGGTTCCTACGAGCAGTACTTC.

The sample holds a few counts of this clonotype. This CDR3 reads CASSYGFTQHF. The CDR3 DNA reads TGTGCCAGCAGTTACGGGTTCACCCAGCATTTT. V gene TRBV25-1 combines with J gene TRBJ1-5; D is ambiguous. This CDR3 is built from 11 residues. The V end was cut by 5 bases, the J end by 11 bases, with 10 bases between. The germline V gene encodes CDR1 MGHDK and CDR2 SYGVNS.

The CDR3, as DNA: TGTGCCTGGAGTGAGTCCGGTTTACACAATGAGCAGTTCTTC. As protein: CAWSESGLHNEQFF. The chain is built from TRBV30 and TRBJ2-1; D is undetermined. Germline assignment: CDR1 GTSNPN and CDR2 SVGIG (reference sequence). The CDR3 spans 14 residues. Trimming cost V 1 base and J 5 bases, with 12 bases left between them.

This clonotype was seen a few times. The V gene is TRBV4-1, the J gene TRBJ2-7, with 9 bases aligning to TRBD1. In germline, CDR1 is MGHRA, CDR2 YSYEKL. The CDR3 has 14 residues. V was pared by 1 base and J by 6 bases, with 4 bases of the junction left unmatched. The CDR3 loop reads CASSQARQGVEQYF. CDR3 sequence (DNA): TGCGCCAGCAGCCAAGCCCGACAGGGGGTCGAGCAGTACTTC.

In the case of this clonotype: A read error may be the cause here, since a much bigger clone is one base away. The J gene is TRBJ2-5, the V gene TRBV6-5; possible D gene TRBD2, 6 bases. Germline V gene lookup returns CDR1 MNHEY and CDR2 SVGAGI. V gave up 6 bases and J gave up 11 bases, with 22 bases separating them. The CDR3 loop spans 14 amino acids. The CDR3 region has the DNA TGTGCCAGCAGGGAGAGACTAGTAAATGATGAGCAGTACTTC. Translation gives CASRERLVNDEQYF.

This clonotype was picked up many times. The chain links TRBV5-1 to TRBJ1-4; no definite D call. There are 13 residues in the CDR3. Germline V gives CDR1 SGHRS, CDR2 YFSETQ. The germline V and J ends were trimmed by 0 bases and 3 bases, with 3 bases remaining between them. As DNA, the CDR3 is TGCGCCAGCAGCTTGGCTCCTAATGAAAAACTGTTTTTT. Translated, it gives CASSLAPNEKLFF. The entire variable domain, with the rest obtained from reference TRBV5-1 and TRBJ1-4, is as follows: KAGVTQTPRYLIKTRGQQVTLSCSPISGHRSVSWYQQTPGQGLQFLFEYFSETQRNKGNFPGRFSGRQFSNSRSEMNVSTLELGDSALYLCASSLAPNEKLFFGSGTQLSVL.

J is TRBJ2-7 and V is TRBV20-1; 13 bases map to TRBD2. CDR1 is DFQATT and CDR2 is SNEGSKA in the germline V gene (reference sequence). V gave up 5 bases and J gave up 7 bases; unmatched junction bases: 11. The CDR3 length is 15 residues. CDR3 residues: CSAFPGTSGNNEQYF. In DNA, the CDR3 is TGCAGTGCTTTCCCCGGGACTAGCGGGAATAATGAGCAGTACTTC.

Worth noting for this clonotype: Relative to the germline gene, one junction end is altered; a read error may explain this. For the CDR3, the DNA is TGTGCCAGCACTAAAGGTTGGGTAGATGGCCACACCTTC. It encodes CASTKGWVDGHTF. This chain uses TRBV12-3 or TRBV12-4 with TRBJ1-2, with no clear D. The CDR3 runs to 13 residues.

This clonotype occurred a few times. The chain is built from TRBV15 and TRBJ1-3; 7 nucleotides agree with TRBD1. Germline CDR1 is LNHNV and CDR2 is YYDKDF (reference sequence). The junction had 2 bases not matched to a gene; V was cut back by 6 bases and J by 0 bases. The CDR3 contains 14 residues. CDR3 in DNA: TGTGCCACCAGGAGACAGGGCTCTGGAAACACCATATATTTT. Translation: CATRRQGSGNTIYF.

Many counts were recorded for this clonotype. The V and J genes are TRBV20-1 and TRBJ2-7, with D unclear. The germline V and J ends were trimmed by 4 bases and 6 bases, with 16 bases remaining between them. The germline V gene has CDR1 DFQATT and CDR2 SNEGSKA (reference sequence). This CDR3 region has 13 residues. In DNA, the CDR3 is TGCAGTGCTATCAATCTTGATGGGCTCGAGCAGTACTTC. Its protein product is CSAINLDGLEQYF.

This clonotype was seen a few times. V gene TRBV3-1 combines with J gene TRBJ1-1, with no clear D. The germline V gene encodes CDR1 LGHDT and CDR2 YNNKEL (reference sequence). This CDR3 is 13 amino acids long. Deletions cut 0 bases from V and 4 bases from J, with 6 bases between. The CDR3 protein is CASSQDVSTEAFF. The CDR3 region has the DNA TGTGCCAGCAGCCAAGATGTCTCCACTGAAGCTTTCTTT.

This clonotype was counted a few times. The gene calls are TRBV24-1 and TRBJ2-5, with 7 bases identical to TRBD1. Trimming at V came to 5 bases and at J to 2 bases, leaving 7 bases not matched to a gene. This CDR3 has 15 amino acids. In germline, CDR1 is KGHDR, CDR2 SFDVKD. CDR3 protein: CATSGLGTAQETQYF. The CDR3 nucleotides are TGTGCCACCAGTGGACTTGGGACAGCTCAAGAGACCCAGTACTTC.